This TCR beta chain was obtained from a study of T cell responses to AZD1222 COVID-19 vaccine. A note on this clone: The antigen is unknown. Other DNA sequences from this sample encode an identical CDR3 as well.

Measured with immunoSEQ multiplex PCR; TCRdb has only the in-frame clones, and not every one. In the table there are about 160,000 clones, 80% to 90% of which are singletons. V lost 1 base, J lost 1 base, and 8 bases lay in between. This CDR3 spans 15 amino acids. CDR1 SGHTA and CDR2 FQGNSA come from the germline V gene. General study results and limits: Close to half of all spike-specific TCRs reportedly target regions of the variants that are unmutated.

Sequencing used peripheral blood, obtained on day 0 of AZD1222 vaccination. V and J are TRBV7-2 and TRBJ1-5, with D possibly TRBD1 on 6 matching bases. This receptor was taken from an adult in good health. CDR3 sequence reads: CASSLGGGSNQPQHF. In DNA, the CDR3 is TGTGCCAGCAGCTTAGGAGGGGGAAGCAATCAGCCCCAGCATTTT.